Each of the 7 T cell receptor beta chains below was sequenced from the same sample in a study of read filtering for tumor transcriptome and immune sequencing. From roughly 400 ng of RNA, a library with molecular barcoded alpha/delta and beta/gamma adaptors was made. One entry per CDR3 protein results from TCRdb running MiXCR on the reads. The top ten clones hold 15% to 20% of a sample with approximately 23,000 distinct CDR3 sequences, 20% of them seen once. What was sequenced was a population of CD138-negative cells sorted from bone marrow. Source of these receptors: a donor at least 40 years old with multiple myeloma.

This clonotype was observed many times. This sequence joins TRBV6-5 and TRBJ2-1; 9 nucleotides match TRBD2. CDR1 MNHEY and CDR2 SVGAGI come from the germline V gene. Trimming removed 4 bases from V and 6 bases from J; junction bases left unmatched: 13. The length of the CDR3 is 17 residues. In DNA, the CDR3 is TGTGCCAGCAGTTTACCAGGCGGGGGGGGCGCCTCCAATGAGCAGTTCTTC. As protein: CASSLPGGGGASNEQFF.

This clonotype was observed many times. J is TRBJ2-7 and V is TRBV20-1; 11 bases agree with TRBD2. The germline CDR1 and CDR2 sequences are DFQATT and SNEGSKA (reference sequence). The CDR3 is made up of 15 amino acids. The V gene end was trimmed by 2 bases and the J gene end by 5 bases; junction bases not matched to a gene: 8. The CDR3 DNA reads TGCAGTGCTAGACCCCGACTAGCGGGGCCGGACGAGCAGTACTTC. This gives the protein CSARPRLAGPDEQYF.

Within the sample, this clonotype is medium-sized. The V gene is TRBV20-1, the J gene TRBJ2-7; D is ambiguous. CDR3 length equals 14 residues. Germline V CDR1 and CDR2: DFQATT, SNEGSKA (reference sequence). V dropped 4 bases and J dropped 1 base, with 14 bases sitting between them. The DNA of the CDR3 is TGCAGTGCTAATAATTACGTCGGGTCCTACGAGCAGTACTTC. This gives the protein CSANNYVGSYEQYF.

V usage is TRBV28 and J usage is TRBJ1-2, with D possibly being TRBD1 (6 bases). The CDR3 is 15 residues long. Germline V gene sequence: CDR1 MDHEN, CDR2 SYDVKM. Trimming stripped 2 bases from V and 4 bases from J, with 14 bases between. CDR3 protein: CASSLGGGLLYGYTF. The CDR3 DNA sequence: TGTGCCAGCAGTTTAGGAGGGGGGTTACTCTATGGCTACACCTTC.

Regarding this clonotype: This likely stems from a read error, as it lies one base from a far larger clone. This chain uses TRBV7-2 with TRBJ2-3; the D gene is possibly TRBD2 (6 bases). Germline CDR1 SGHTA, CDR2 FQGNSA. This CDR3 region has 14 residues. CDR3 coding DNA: TGTGCCCGCAGCTTAGTTTGGCGGGGAGATACGCAGTATTTT. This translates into CARSLVWRGDTQYF.

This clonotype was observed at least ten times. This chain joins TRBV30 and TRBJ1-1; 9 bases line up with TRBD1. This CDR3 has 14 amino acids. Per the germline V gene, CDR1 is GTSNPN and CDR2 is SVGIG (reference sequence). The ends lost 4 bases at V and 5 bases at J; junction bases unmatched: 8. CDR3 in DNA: TGTGCCTGGAACCTCCACAGGGGGCGAACTGAAGCTTTCTTT. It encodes CAWNLHRGRTEAFF.

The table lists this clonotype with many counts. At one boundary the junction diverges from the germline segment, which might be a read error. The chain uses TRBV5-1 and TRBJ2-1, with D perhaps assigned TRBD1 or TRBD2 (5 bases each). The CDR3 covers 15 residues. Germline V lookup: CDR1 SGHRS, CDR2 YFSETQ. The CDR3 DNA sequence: TGCGCCAGCAGTTTGGGGGAGAGGCTCTACAATGAGCAGTTCTTC. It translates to CASSLGERLYNEQFF.